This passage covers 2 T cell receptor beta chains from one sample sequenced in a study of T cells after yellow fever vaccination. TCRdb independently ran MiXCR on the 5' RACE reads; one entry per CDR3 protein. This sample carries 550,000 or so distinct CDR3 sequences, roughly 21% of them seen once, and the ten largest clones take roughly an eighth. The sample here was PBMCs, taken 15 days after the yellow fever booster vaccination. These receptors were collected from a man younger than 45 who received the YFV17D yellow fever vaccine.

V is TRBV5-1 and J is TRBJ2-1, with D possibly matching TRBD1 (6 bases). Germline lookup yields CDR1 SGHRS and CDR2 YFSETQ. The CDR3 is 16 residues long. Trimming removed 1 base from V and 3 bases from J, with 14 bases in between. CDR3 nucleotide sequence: TGCGCCAGCAGCTTGTTTCCCCGGGACATCTACAATGAGCAGTTCTTC. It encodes CASSLFPRDIYNEQFF.

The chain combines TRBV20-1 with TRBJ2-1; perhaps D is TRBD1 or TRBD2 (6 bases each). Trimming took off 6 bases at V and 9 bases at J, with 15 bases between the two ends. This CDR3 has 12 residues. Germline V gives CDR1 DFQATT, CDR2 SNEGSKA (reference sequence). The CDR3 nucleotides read TGCAGTGCACTTCCGGGGGCCGCTGAGCAGTTCTTC. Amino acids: CSALPGAAEQFF.